Shown below are 8 T cell receptor beta chains from a single sample sequenced in a study of blood T cell repertoires in COVID-19. Data came from immunoSEQ multiplex PCR; TCRdb stores just in-frame clones and leaves some out. The sample carries 28,000 or so clones, 80% to 95% recorded once. The sequencing sample was made of peripheral blood. These receptors all come from a human donor in a cohort sampled during active COVID-19.

The chain recombines TRBV5-4 with TRBJ2-2, with TRBD2 identical over 9 bases. Germline V gene sequence: CDR1 SGHNT, CDR2 YYREEE (reference sequence). The CDR3 is made up of 15 amino acids. The trim removed 0 bases at V and 6 bases at J, leaving 3 bases unmatched. The CDR3 nucleotides read TGTGCCAGCAGCTTGGGCGGGGGGGCCGCCGGGGAGCTGTTTTTT. It translates to CASSLGGGAAGELFF.

The V call is TRBV12-3 or TRBV12-4, the J call TRBJ2-7; D possibly corresponds to TRBD2 (6 bases). Trimming pared 3 bases from V and 6 bases from J, leaving 9 bases between. This CDR3 spans 12 amino acids. CDR3 amino acids: CASSFWRGEQYF. CDR3 nucleotides: TGTGCCAGCAGTTTTTGGAGGGGCGAGCAGTACTTC.

The chain has TRBV29-1 and TRBJ2-7; 7 bases line up with TRBD1. Germline V gene sequence: CDR1 SQVTM, CDR2 ANQGSEA. This CDR3 is built from 16 residues. J gave up 5 bases and V 1 base, and 14 bases lay outside the gene matches. The CDR3 nucleotides read TGCAGCGTTGAAGGTCATGAAAGACAGGGTCTCCACGAGCAGTACTTC. This codes for CSVEGHERQGLHEQYF.

V gene TRBV6-5 combines with J gene TRBJ1-5, with D uncertain. Germline V gene data show CDR1 as MNHEY and CDR2 as SVGAGI. The length of the CDR3 is 13 residues. Trimming cost V 2 bases and J 7 bases, with 9 bases left between them. The CDR3 region is CASSYRGPQPQHF. The CDR3 bases are TGTGCCAGCAGTTACCGTGGGCCCCAGCCCCAGCATTTT.

This clone was counted a single time. V and J are TRBV6-5 and TRBJ2-1, with TRBD1 identical over 7 bases. The germline gives CDR1 MNHEY, CDR2 SVGAGI. CDR3 length: 14 amino acids. Losses at the gene ends were 6 bases for V and 2 bases for J; bases not matched to a gene: 4. CDR3 loop: CASRTTGTYNEQFF. The CDR3, as DNA: TGTGCCAGCAGGACGACAGGGACCTACAATGAGCAGTTCTTC.

The gene calls are TRBV7-2 and TRBJ1-6, with D possibly matching TRBD1 (5 bases). Germline loops: CDR1 SGHTA, CDR2 FQGNSA. The CDR3 totals 18 residues. V shed 5 bases and J shed 6 bases, with 23 bases lying between them. CDR3: CASSLPGRHERGNSPLHF. CDR3 bases: TGTGCCAGCAGCCTCCCCGGCCGTCACGAAAGGGGTAATTCACCCCTCCACTTT.

V usage is TRBV30 and J usage is TRBJ1-4, with TRBD1 matching 9 bases. CDR3 length equals 14 residues. CDR1 is GTSNPN and CDR2 is SVGIG in the germline V gene (reference sequence). The V gene end was trimmed by 5 bases and the J gene end by 3 bases; junction bases not matched to a gene: 4. CDR3 bases: TGTGCCTGGGCGACAGGGGGTTCTAATGAAAAACTGTTTTTT. This gives the protein CAWATGGSNEKLFF.

The CDR3 DNA follows: TGTGCCACCACACGTGAGACGGGTGCAGGGGGCTACACCTTC. This encodes CATTRETGAGGYTF. The chain uses TRBV10-3 and TRBJ1-2, with D possibly being TRBD1 (5 bases). The germline gives CDR1 ENHRY, CDR2 SYGVKD. CDR3 size: 14 residues. The V end was cut by 10 bases, the J end by 8 bases, with 23 bases between.